The entry below describes one T cell receptor (beta chain). Its antigen is still unknown. Base qualities are not at hand, and no much larger clone is one base apart. The trial excluded patients who had a history of autoimmune disease or who were on systemic immunosuppression. Peripheral blood for TCR sequencing was collected from all dose cohorts at baseline, on cycle 4 day 1, and on cycle 7 day 1. Samples came from an open-label, multicenter, first-in-human phase I dose-escalation trial of ivuxolimab. Adults with locally advanced or metastatic melanoma, renal cell carcinoma, hepatocellular carcinoma or head and neck squamous cell carcinoma were enrolled in the trial. Before TCR sequencing, CD4+ T cells and CD8+ T cells were sorted from peripheral blood as separate populations. This record belongs to a study of OX40 agonist ivuxolimab in advanced cancers. Looking at the study overall: Ivuxolimab was an agonistic, fully human IgG2 monoclonal antibody directed against OX40 (CD134), a costimulatory receptor. Intravenous ivuxolimab was administered to patients every 2 weeks at six dose levels: 0.01, 0.1, 0.3, 1.5, 3 and 10 mg/kg. Among the 52 dose-escalation patients, approximately 20 had hepatocellular carcinoma, about 15 melanoma, 9 renal cell carcinoma and 9 head and neck cancer. The dose-escalation cohort was around 83% male with a mean age of approximately 59 years, ranging from 23 to 79. Patients were allowed to have had prior anti-PD-1, anti-PD-L1 or anti-CTLA-4 therapy, and roughly two fifths of the dose-escalation patients had been treated with checkpoint inhibitors. Partial responses occurred in three dose-escalation patients: two with cutaneous melanoma and one with hepatocellular carcinoma. Peripheral TCRbeta sequencing aimed to test whether ivuxolimab altered TCR sequence diversity and caused clonal T-cell expansion. The paper describes the monotherapy dose-escalation part (N of about 47 patients) of the phase I trial of ivuxolimab. Study-wide findings and limitations: Low levels of normalized T-cell clonal expansion were also seen in some patients who did not respond. In the 0.1-3.0 mg/kg groups, partial responders were among the patients with the lowest normalized peripheral clonal expansion, particularly in CD8+ T cells. At doses from 0.1 to 3.0 mg/kg, clonal expansion was seen in both CD4+ and CD8+ blood T cells between baseline and week 6. After ivuxolimab, CD8+ T cells had more expanded clones than CD4+ T cells on average. The antigen specificity of the peripheral T cells that underwent clonal expansion was not determined.

For sequencing of the TCRbeta CDR3 region, genomic DNA was extracted from the sorted cells. The immunoSEQ Assay was used to sequence the TCRbeta CDR3 regions. Imported from immuneACCESS, the table was reduced by TCRdb to in-frame sequences with V and J called. These copies leave out some clones; in studies compared against another copy, an unresolved V gene accounts for under half, and the cause of the remainder is not known. The sample table holds around 12,000 clones, of which more than 80% were seen once. The ten largest clones add up to around 75% of the sample. The germline V gene provides CDR1 SGDLS and CDR2 YYNGEE. Relative to germline, V is missing 3 bases and J is missing 0 bases, with 7 bases of the junction outside any gene match. The CDR3 contains 17 residues, cysteine and phenylalanine counted. Of the read, only the CDR3 DNA is kept; its 51 bases are in frame from base 1.

The sequence was collected from an adult with an advanced solid tumor such as melanoma, head and neck, liver or kidney cancer. This chain joins TRBV9 to TRBJ1-4; 8 central bases correspond to TRBD1. Sequencing was performed on CD4+ or CD8+ T cells sorted from blood, taken in a trial of the OX40 agonist ivuxolimab. The nucleotide sequence is TGTGCCAGCAGCGAACAGGGGGAGGGAGCAACTAATGAAAAACTGTTTTTT. This is translated as CASSEQGEGATNEKLFF.